Only a few counts were recorded for the clone carrying this TCR beta chain. The target antigen is unknown. Germline assignment: CDR1 MDHEN and CDR2 SYDVKM. The CDR3 is made up of 15 amino acids. Trimming pared 3 bases from V and 3 bases from J, leaving 12 bases between. An equimolar mix of two oligonucleotides served as the beta constant-region primer for TRBC1 and TRBC2. The ligated cDNA underwent four PCR rounds using SP2 and nested alpha and beta constant-region primers. Each CDR3 protein is one row after TCRdb ran MiXCR on the UMI-ligation and nested PCR reads. The profile shows over 80,000 distinct CDR3 sequences, roughly 12% of them singletons. These data belong to a study of naive and memory T cell subsets. Study-level points and caveats: Possibly reflecting memory cells re-expressing CD45RA, a few larger clonotypes occurred in naive repertoires, especially CD8.

This TCR came from a human donor in good health. The sequencing input was naive CD4+ T cells from blood. This sequence joins TRBV28 and TRBJ1-5; D is undetermined. DNA for the CDR3: TGTGCCAGCAGTTTTTGGTCGCAGTTCAATCAGCCCCAGCATTTT. Encoded protein: CASSFWSQFNQPQHF.